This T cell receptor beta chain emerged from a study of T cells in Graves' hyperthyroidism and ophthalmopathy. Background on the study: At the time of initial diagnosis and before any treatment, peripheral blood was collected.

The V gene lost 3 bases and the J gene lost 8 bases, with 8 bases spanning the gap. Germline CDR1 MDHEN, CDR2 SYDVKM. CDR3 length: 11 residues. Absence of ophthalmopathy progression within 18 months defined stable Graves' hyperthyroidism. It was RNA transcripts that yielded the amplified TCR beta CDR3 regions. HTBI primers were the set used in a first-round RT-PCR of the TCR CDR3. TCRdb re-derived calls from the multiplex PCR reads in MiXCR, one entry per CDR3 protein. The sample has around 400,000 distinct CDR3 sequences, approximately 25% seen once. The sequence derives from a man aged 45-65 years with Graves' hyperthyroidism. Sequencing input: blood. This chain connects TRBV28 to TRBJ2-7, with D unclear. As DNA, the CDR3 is TGTGCCAGCAGTTTTCACAGTCAGCAGTACTTC. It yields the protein CASSFHSQQYF.